This TCR beta chain was identified during a study of PD-1 blockade in mismatch repair-deficient tumors. Germline values: CDR1 SGHDT, CDR2 YYEEEE. The CDR3 has 16 residues. Losses at the gene ends were 0 bases for V and 0 bases for J; bases not matched to a gene: 1. Profiling relied on immunoSEQ multiplex PCR, and the TCRdb table lists in-frame clones only, not all of them. The sample includes around 120,000 clones, more than 70% of them seen just once. TCR sequencing covered a few patients who responded to pembrolizumab. The source material was peripheral blood, sampled roughly 70 weeks after starting pembrolizumab. The sequence was obtained from an adult with mismatch repair-deficient cancer. The chain recombines TRBV5-6 with TRBJ2-3, with TRBD1 identical over 10 bases. The CDR3 DNA sequence: TGTGCCAGCAGCTTGGTGGGACAGGGGAGCACAGATACGCAGTATTTT. Its protein is CASSLVGQGSTDTQYF.